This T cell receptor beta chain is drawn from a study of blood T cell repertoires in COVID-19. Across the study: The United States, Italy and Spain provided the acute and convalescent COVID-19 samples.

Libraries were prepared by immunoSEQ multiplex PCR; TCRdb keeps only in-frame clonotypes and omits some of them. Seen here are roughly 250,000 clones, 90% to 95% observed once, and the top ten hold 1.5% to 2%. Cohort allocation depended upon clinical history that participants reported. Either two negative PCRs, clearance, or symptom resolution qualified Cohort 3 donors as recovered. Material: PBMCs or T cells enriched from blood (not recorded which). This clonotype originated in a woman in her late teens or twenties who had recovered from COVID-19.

CDR3 amino acids: CASSFPKGQGNTEAFF. The CDR3 DNA follows: TGTGCCAGCAGTTTCCCAAAAGGACAGGGGAACACTGAAGCTTTCTTT. This sequence joins TRBV28 and TRBJ1-1; 8 bases line up with TRBD1. The CDR3 runs 16 residues. CDR1 MDHEN and CDR2 SYDVKM come from the germline V gene. The V and J ends lost 3 bases and 1 base, in that order; junction bases with no gene match: 7.